This T cell receptor (beta chain) comes out of a study of T cells of healthy individuals. TCRdb re-called the 5' RACE reads with MiXCR, one entry per CDR3 protein. The sample includes 60,000 to 70,000 distinct CDR3 sequences, under 20% of them seen just once. In its sample, this clonotype was seen many times. The sequence was collected from a human donor in good health.

The chain's CDR3 is CASSLNHRNGYTF. CDR3 in DNA: TGTGCCAGCAGCTTAAACCATCGGAATGGCTACACCTTC. The chain employs TRBV7-2 and TRBJ1-2; no clear D gene. Germline loops: CDR1 SGHTA, CDR2 FQGNSA. Trimming cost V 2 bases and J 6 bases, with 10 bases left between them. CDR3 length: 13 amino acids.